The 10 T cell receptor beta chains below all came from one sample that was sequenced in a study of OX40 agonist ivuxolimab in advanced cancers. Only in-frame clones appear in the TCRdb table, and some are missing; sequencing was by immunoSEQ multiplex PCR. Of more than 65,000 clones in the sample, 80% were seen once. Sequences were derived from CD4+ or CD8+ T cells sorted from blood, sampled in a trial of the OX40 agonist ivuxolimab. Receptor source: an adult with an advanced solid tumor such as melanoma, head and neck, liver or kidney cancer.

V is TRBV30 and J is TRBJ2-6; possibly TRBD1 or TRBD2 for D (5 bases each). The V and J ends lost 0 bases and 3 bases respectively, with 9 bases between them. CDR1 and CDR2 from the germline V gene are GTSNPN and SVGIG (reference sequence). This CDR3 has 15 amino acids. The CDR3 nucleotides read TGTGCCTGGAGTGTGGGGGTGTTTGGGGCCAACGTCCTGACTTTC. Its protein product is CAWSVGVFGANVLTF.

CDR3 sequence reads: CASSPPGGTDTQYF. CDR3 in DNA: TGTGCCAGCTCACCACCGGGTGGGACAGATACGCAGTATTTT. The chain joins TRBV18 to TRBJ2-3; D is uncertain. The germline V gene encodes CDR1 KGHSH and CDR2 LQKENI. This CDR3 is built from 14 residues. Trimming took off 0 bases at V and 3 bases at J, with 7 bases between the two ends.

The rearrangement joins TRBV6-6 to TRBJ2-3; perhaps TRBD1 as D (5 bases). The CDR3 is made up of 14 amino acids. CDR1 is MNHNY, CDR2 SVGAGI, per germline (reference sequence). The V gene lost 5 bases and the J gene lost 0 bases, with 9 bases spanning the gap. As DNA, the CDR3 is TGTGCCAGCAGTCCCGCAGGGAGCACAGATACGCAGTATTTT. Amino acids: CASSPAGSTDTQYF.

This clone appeared once. The chain uses TRBV18 and TRBJ2-6, with D tentatively TRBD1 (6 bases). Germline V gene lookup returns CDR1 KGHSH and CDR2 LQKENI. The V and J ends lost 3 bases and 1 base respectively, with 13 bases between them. The CDR3 length is 17 residues. The CDR3 nucleotides read TGTGCCAGCTCACCGGGGGCCTGGAATTCTGGGGCCAACGTCCTGACTTTC. It codes for CASSPGAWNSGANVLTF. Combining the CDR3 with reference TRBV18 and TRBJ2-6 gives the whole variable domain NAGVMQNPRHLVRRRGQEARLRCSPMKGHSHVYWYRQLPEEGLKFMVYLQKENIIDESGMPKERFSAEFPKEGPSILRIQQVVRGDSAAYFCASSPGAWNSGANVLTFGAGSRLTVL.

The rearrangement links TRBV6-1 to TRBJ2-7; D may be TRBD1 (6 bases). The ends were cut back, 5 bases at V and 7 bases at J, with 15 bases in the middle. The CDR3 length is 13 residues. CDR1 and CDR2 from the germline V gene are MNHNS and SASEGT. The CDR3 here is CASSPDRHLEQYF. CDR3 nucleotides: TGTGCCAGCAGTCCCGACAGGCACCTAGAGCAGTACTTC.

V gene TRBV6-5 combines with J gene TRBJ2-7; 8 bases line up with TRBD2. The CDR3 contains 16 residues. CDR1 is MNHEY, CDR2 SVGAGI, per germline. V shed 0 bases and J 2 bases; nucleotides not matched to a gene: 6. The CDR3 nucleotides are TGTGCCAGCAGTTACTCCTGGAGTAGCGGGACCTACGAGCAGTACTTC. Encoded protein: CASSYSWSSGTYEQYF.

The CDR3 region is CASSQGVGRRYQETQYF. CDR3 coding DNA: TGTGCCAGCAGCCAAGGGGTGGGGCGCCGGTACCAAGAGACCCAGTACTTC. V is TRBV4-2 and J is TRBJ2-5; possibly TRBD1 for D (5 bases). The CDR3 is made up of 17 amino acids. Germline CDR1 is LGHNA and CDR2 is YNFKEQ. Trimming shortened V by 1 base and J by 0 bases, and 15 bases separated the two germline ends.

The chain is built from TRBV5-1 and TRBJ2-3; D tentatively reads TRBD1 or TRBD2 (5 bases each). V was trimmed by 0 bases and J by 3 bases, leaving 11 bases between them. CDR3 length: 15 amino acids. CDR1 is SGHRS, CDR2 YFSETQ, per germline. CDR3 in amino acids: CASSLGGKRTDTQYF. CDR3 sequence (DNA): TGCGCCAGCAGCTTGGGGGGGAAGAGAACAGATACGCAGTATTTT. Looking up the rest from reference TRBV5-1 and TRBJ2-3 gives the full variable domain: KAGVTQTPRYLIKTRGQQVTLSCSPISGHRSVSWYQQTPGQGLQFLFEYFSETQRNKGNFPGRFSGRQFSNSRSEMNVSTLELGDSALYLCASSLGGKRTDTQYFGPGTRLTVL.

This chain uses TRBV19 with TRBJ2-2, with 8 bases that match TRBD2. The CDR3 extends over 15 amino acids. Germline-derived CDR1 and CDR2 are LNHDA and SQIVND (reference sequence). V lost 10 bases, J lost 6 bases, and 13 bases stayed unmatched. CDR3 in DNA: TGTGCCACAAATCGAGCGGGAGTTGGTTCCGGGGAGCTGTTTTTT. This sequence encodes CATNRAGVGSGELFF.

The chain couples TRBV11-3 to TRBJ2-3, with D possibly being TRBD1 (6 bases). Germline V gene data show CDR1 as SGHNT and CDR2 as YENEEA. Trimming pared 5 bases from V and 2 bases from J, leaving 11 bases between. The CDR3 sequence is 14 residues long. The CDR3 sequence: CASSPRDNTDTQYF. CDR3 sequence (DNA): TGTGCCAGCAGCCCTAGGGACAACACAGATACGCAGTATTTT.